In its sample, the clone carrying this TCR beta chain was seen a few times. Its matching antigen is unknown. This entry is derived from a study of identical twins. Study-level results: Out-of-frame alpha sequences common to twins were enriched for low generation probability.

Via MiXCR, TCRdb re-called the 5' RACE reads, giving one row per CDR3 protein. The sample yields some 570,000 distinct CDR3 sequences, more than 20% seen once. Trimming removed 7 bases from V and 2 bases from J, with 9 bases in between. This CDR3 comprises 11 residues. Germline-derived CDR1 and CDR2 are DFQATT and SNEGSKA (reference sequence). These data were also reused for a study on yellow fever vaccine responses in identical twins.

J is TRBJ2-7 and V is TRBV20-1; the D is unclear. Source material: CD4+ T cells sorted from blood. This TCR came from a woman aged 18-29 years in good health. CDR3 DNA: TGCAGTGTCGGCATCGCCTACGAGCAGTACGTC. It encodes CSVGIAYEQYV.